The T cell receptor beta chain under discussion was sequenced for a study of blood T cell repertoires in COVID-19. Looking at the study overall: Acute and convalescent COVID-19 specimens originated in the United States, Italy and Spain. The analysed material was cDNA or gDNA that came from T cells, B-cell-depleted T cells, or PBMCs.

Original data processing: How many nucleated cells were present was estimated from reference gene primer amplification. Using immunoSEQ multiplex PCR, the repertoire was profiled, and TCRdb retains in-frame clones only, with some absent. D and trimming come from the DNA, and the V and J calls and clone size come from that table. This sample has just under 65,000 clones, with about 78% found just once. This receptor was obtained from a woman older than 75 with acute or convalescent COVID-19. Sequences were obtained from peripheral blood.

DNA for the CDR3: TGTGCCAGCAGTTTAGTCCCAGTTAATTCCTATGGCTACACCTTC. Encoded protein: CASSLVPVNSYGYTF. The chain couples TRBV28 to TRBJ1-2; D ambiguous. Germline CDR1 and CDR2: MDHEN and SYDVKM. V was trimmed by 2 bases and J by 4 bases, leaving 14 bases between them. CDR3 length: 15 residues.